A selection of T cell receptor beta chains follows, all from one sample in a study of blood T cell repertoires in COVID-19. Profiled with immunoSEQ multiplex PCR; TCRdb holds only in-frame clones, not every one. The table shows 250,000 to 350,000 clones, with 88% occurring only once. Sequencing input: peripheral blood. These TCRs come from a young woman with COVID-19, enrolled during active disease. The CDR3 runs from the conserved cysteine through the conserved F or W. The order of the fields is D gene, V gene, clone size, J gene, CDR3 DNA, CDR3 protein. The D gene is left open where the match is weak. A clone size is listed for some rows: how often the clone was seen (once, few, many), or a class if it is expanded.

>-|TRBV7-2|-|TRBJ2-5
TGTGCCAGCAGCTCAACACAGGGATCCCAAGAGACCCAGTACTTC
CASSSTQGSQETQYF
>TRBD1|TRBV6-2/TRBV6-3|few|TRBJ2-7
TGTGCCAGCAGTCCCCGAACAGGGGGCGGCGAGCAGTACTTC
CASSPRTGGGEQYF
>-|TRBV11-2|-|TRBJ2-7
TGTGCCAGCAGCTTATGGCGCGGGACGTCAACCTACGAGCAGTACTTC
CASSLWRGTSTYEQYF
>TRBD2|TRBV6-5|-|TRBJ2-1
TGTGCCAGCAGTTACGGTAGCGGGAGTGAGAATGAGCAGTTCTTC
CASSYGSGSENEQFF
>-|TRBV7-8|-|TRBJ2-3
TGTGCCAGCAGCTTAAACCTAGCAGTGACAGATACGCAGTATTTT
CASSLNLAVTDTQYF
>-|TRBV6-6|-|TRBJ1-4
TGTGCCAGCACCCCCGGTAACAGGGTTCTCAATGAAAAACTGTTTTTT
CASTPGNRVLNEKLFF
>-|TRBV30|-|TRBJ2-7
TGTGCCTGGAGGAAGGGGACCTACGAGCAGTACTTC
CAWRKGTYEQYF
>TRBD1|TRBV10-3|-|TRBJ1-2
TGTGCCATCAGTGAGGGACAGGGGGCAGACTATGGCTACACCTTC
CAISEGQGADYGYTF
>-|TRBV28|-|TRBJ1-4
TGTGCCAGCAGTTCAGGCGACAGAGAGAAACTGTTTTTT
CASSSGDREKLFF
>TRBD1|TRBV18|-|TRBJ2-1
TGTGCCAGCTCACAAACGGGACAGACTACAATCCATGAGCAGTTCTTC
CASSQTGQTTIHEQFF
>TRBD2|TRBV11-2|-|TRBJ2-7
TGTGCCAGCAGTGTCCTGACTAGCGGGACGAGGGAGCAGTACTTC
CASSVLTSGTREQYF
>TRBD1|TRBV19|-|TRBJ2-7
TGTGCCAGTGACCCGGGACAGGGGTCCTACGAGCAGTACTTC
CASDPGQGSYEQYF
>-|TRBV29-1|-|TRBJ2-7
TGCAGCGCTGCCCACTTACAGGGTGGCGAGCAGTACTTC
CSAAHLQGGEQYF
>TRBD2|TRBV5-8|few|TRBJ2-7
TGTGCCAGCAGCCAAGGACTAGCGGGAGTCGACGAGCAGTACTTC
CASSQGLAGVDEQYF
>-|TRBV7-2|-|TRBJ1-1
TGTGCCAGCAGCCACCGGGACACGGTAGTGAACACTGAAGCTTTCTTT
CASSHRDTVVNTEAFF
>TRBD1|TRBV27|few|TRBJ2-2
TGTGCCAGCAGTTTAGGGGGACAGGGTAAACTGTTTTTT
CASSLGGQGKLFF
>-|TRBV29-1|-|TRBJ2-3
TGCAGCGTTGCCCGCGGGACTTCCACAGATACGCAGTATTTT
CSVARGTSTDTQYF
>-|TRBV3-1/TRBV3-2|-|TRBJ1-2
TGTGCCAGCGGGCAGGAGGAGAACTATGGCTACACCTTC
CASGQEENYGYTF
>-|TRBV7-9|-|TRBJ2-1
TGTGCCAGCAGCTTTAGTGGAGGGGCCAATGAGCAGTTCTTC
CASSFSGGANEQFF
>-|TRBV24-1|-|TRBJ1-5
TGTGCCACCAGTGATTTCAGGGGGCCCCAGCATTTT
CATSDFRGPQHF
>-|TRBV3-1/TRBV3-2|-|TRBJ2-1
TGTGCCAGCAGCCAACAAACTACCCACGCACCCTACAATGAGCAGTTCTTC
CASSQQTTHAPYNEQFF
>TRBD2|TRBV7-9|-|TRBJ2-7
TGTGCCAGCAGCTTAGTACCATTGGCGGGAGCGGGTTACGAGCAGTACTTC
CASSLVPLAGAGYEQYF
>-|TRBV29-1|-|TRBJ1-2
TGCAGCGTTAGTAAACCAGACTATGGCTACACCTTC
CSVSKPDYGYTF
>-|TRBV6-2/TRBV6-3|-|TRBJ2-2
TGTGCCAGCAGTCGCCCCCCGCTGGGCAGAGCGAACACCGGGGAGCTGTTTTTT
CASSRPPLGRANTGELFF
>-|TRBV6-6|-|TRBJ1-4
TGTGCCAGCAGTTCGGGAGCATATAATGAAAAACTGTTTTTT
CASSSGAYNEKLFF
>-|TRBV29-1|once|TRBJ1-1
TGCAGCGTGAGACCAACGGTCAGGCGAAACACTGAAGCTTTCTTT
CSVRPTVRRNTEAFF
>TRBD2|TRBV29-1|-|TRBJ2-3
TGCAGCGTTGAAGAGGTGGCGGGAGTAGGGGATACGCAGTATTTT
CSVEEVAGVGDTQYF
>TRBD1|TRBV5-1|-|TRBJ1-1
TGCGCCAGCAGCTCACAGGGGCCGAACACTGAAGCTTTCTTT
CASSSQGPNTEAFF
>TRBD1|TRBV6-5|once|TRBJ1-1
TGTGCCAGCAGGGAGACAGGGAGGATCACTGAAGCTTTCTTT
CASRETGRITEAFF
>-|TRBV16|-|TRBJ1-1
TGTGCCAGCAGCCAATACATGAACACTGAAGCTTTCTTT
CASSQYMNTEAFF
>TRBD1|TRBV6-5|-|TRBJ1-1
TGTGCCAGCAGGTGGACAGGGATGACTGAAGCTTTCTTT
CASRWTGMTEAFF
>TRBD1|TRBV7-3|-|TRBJ2-1
TGTGCCAGCAGCTTAAACAGGGGTGATTACAATGAGCAGTTCTTC
CASSLNRGDYNEQFF
>-|TRBV9|-|TRBJ1-3
TGTGCCAGCAGCGTAGACCCGGGCGGGAGACAGAATGGAAACACCATATATTTT
CASSVDPGGRQNGNTIYF
>TRBD2|TRBV5-1|-|TRBJ2-7
TGCGCCAGCAGCTCGCTCAGCGGGGCGGTGAGCTCCTACGAGCAGTACTTC
CASSSLSGAVSSYEQYF
>TRBD1|TRBV14|-|TRBJ1-4
TGTGCCAGCAGCCTCCTCGTTGCCGGGACAGGGCGCGAAAAACTGTTTTTT
CASSLLVAGTGREKLFF
>-|TRBV5-1|-|TRBJ1-5
TGCGCCAGCAGCTTGGACCGGGGGCAGCCCCAGCATTTT
CASSLDRGQPQHF
>-|TRBV5-1|-|TRBJ2-3
TGCGCCAGCACCGGGTCATCCGATAGCACAGATACGCAGTATTTT
CASTGSSDSTDTQYF
>-|TRBV3-1/TRBV3-2|-|TRBJ2-6
TGTGCCAGCAGCCAATGGAGCTCTGGGGCCAACGTCCTGACTTTC
CASSQWSSGANVLTF
>-|TRBV7-8|-|TRBJ1-6
TGTGCCAGCAGCTTAGAGGGCAGGGGCTCGGGTAATTCACCCCTCCACTTT
CASSLEGRGSGNSPLHF
>-|TRBV11-1|-|TRBJ2-3
TGTGCCAGCAGCTTATCGAGCACAGATACGCAGTATTTT
CASSLSSTDTQYF
>TRBD2|TRBV10-2|-|TRBJ2-7
TGCGCCAGCAGTGTGATAGCGGGAGGAGGATCCTACGAGCAGTACTTC
CASSVIAGGGSYEQYF
>TRBD1|TRBV6-2/TRBV6-3|few|TRBJ2-5
TGTGCCAGCAGTTACTCCAGACAGGGGACACAAGAGACCCAGTACTTC
CASSYSRQGTQETQYF
>TRBD1|TRBV5-4|-|TRBJ2-2
TGTGCCAGCAGCTACGACAGGGTATTGGGCACCGGGGAGCTGTTTTTT
CASSYDRVLGTGELFF
>-|TRBV2|-|TRBJ1-5
TGTGCCAGCAGCTCCTCGGACAGTGCCCCTAATCAGCCCCAGCATTTT
CASSSSDSAPNQPQHF
>-|TRBV19|-|TRBJ1-2
TGTGCCAGTAGTATGTACGCAGGGCCTTCGGGTGGCTACACCTTC
CASSMYAGPSGGYTF
>-|TRBV28|once|TRBJ2-1
TGTGCCAGCAGTTTAGGGGTAACCGTGACGGGGAATGAGCAGTTCTTC
CASSLGVTVTGNEQFF
>-|TRBV10-2|-|TRBJ2-5
TGCGCCAGCAGTGTTCGGCAAGAGACCCAGTACTTC
CASSVRQETQYF
>-|TRBV6-5|-|TRBJ1-5
TGTGCCAGCAGTTCAGACAGGACTAGCAATCAGCCCCAGCATTTT
CASSSDRTSNQPQHF
>-|TRBV7-9|-|TRBJ2-7
TGTGCCAGCAGGGACACAGGGGGAGGGGAGTACTTC
CASRDTGGGEYF
>-|TRBV29-1|-|TRBJ2-3
TGCAGCGTTGCAGGACTCAGCACAGATACGCAGTATTTT
CSVAGLSTDTQYF
>TRBD2|TRBV6-5|-|TRBJ2-1
TGTGCCAGCAGTTACTCTAGCGGGAGTCGTAATGAGCAGTTCTTC
CASSYSSGSRNEQFF